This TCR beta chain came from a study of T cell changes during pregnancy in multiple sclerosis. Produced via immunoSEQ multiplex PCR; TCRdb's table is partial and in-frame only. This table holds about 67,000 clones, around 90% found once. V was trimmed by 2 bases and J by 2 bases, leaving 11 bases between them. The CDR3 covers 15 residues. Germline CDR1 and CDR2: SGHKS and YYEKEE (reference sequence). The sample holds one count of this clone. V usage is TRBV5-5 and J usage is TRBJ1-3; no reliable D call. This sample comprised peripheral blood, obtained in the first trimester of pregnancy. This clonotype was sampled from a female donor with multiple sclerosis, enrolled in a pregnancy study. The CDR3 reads CASSFVTEPGNTIYF. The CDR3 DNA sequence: TGTGCCAGCAGCTTCGTTACAGAGCCTGGAAACACCATATATTTT.